Listed here are 18 T cell receptor beta chains from one sample, sequenced in a study of blood T cell repertoires in COVID-19. Profiled with immunoSEQ multiplex PCR; TCRdb holds only in-frame clones, not every one. Of around 25,000 clones in the sample, 75% to 85% are singletons; the top ten hold roughly 27%. The sequenced sample was peripheral blood. These receptor sequences come from a man between 65 and 85 years old with active COVID-19.

The chain employs TRBV4-1 and TRBJ1-6; D is unresolved. Germline loops: CDR1 MGHRA, CDR2 YSYEKL. The CDR3 is 14 residues long. Trimming removed 1 base at V and 7 bases at J, with 8 bases between. The CDR3 loop is CASSQVFVNSPLHF. CDR3 DNA sequence: TGCGCCAGCAGCCAAGTATTTGTAAATTCACCCCTCCACTTT.

This chain joins TRBV5-6 and TRBJ2-1; TRBD1 matches 10 bases. The CDR3 runs 16 residues. After removal of 2 bases from V and 4 bases from J, the junction contained 6 bases not matched to a gene. Germline CDR1 reads SGHDT; CDR2 reads YYEEEE. CDR3 coding DNA: TGTGCCAGCAGCTTCGACAGGGGGCAGGCTTACAATGAGCAGTTCTTC. Translating it yields CASSFDRGQAYNEQFF.

The V call is TRBV5-1, the J call TRBJ2-7, with 10 bases identical to TRBD2. The germline gives CDR1 SGHRS, CDR2 YFSETQ. Trimming at V came to 2 bases and at J to 4 bases, leaving 3 bases not matched to a gene. There are 14 residues in the CDR3. CDR3 bases: TGCGCCAGCAGCTTAGGGACTAGCGTGTACGAGCAGTACTTC. This translates into CASSLGTSVYEQYF.

V usage is TRBV19 and J usage is TRBJ2-3; 7 bases line up with TRBD2. The V and J ends lost 5 bases and 3 bases, in that order; junction bases with no gene match: 5. The CDR3 has 14 amino acids. Germline CDR1 is LNHDA and CDR2 is SQIVND (reference sequence). The CDR3 here is CASSGEGRTDTQYF. In DNA form, the CDR3 reads TGTGCCAGTAGTGGGGAGGGGCGGACAGATACGCAGTATTTT.

Details on this clone: The limits of the CDR3 on the DNA are not certain, so only TCRdb's listed CDR3 is given. The V gene is TRBV6-5, the J gene TRBJ1-5; the table calls TRBD1, which could not be checked here. Ends included, the CDR3 has 14 residues. Per germline, CDR1 MNHEY and CDR2 SVGAGI. CDR3 amino acids: CASILDRTDQPQHF.

The genes are TRBV11-2 and TRBJ2-1; 14 nucleotides agree with TRBD2. The CDR3 covers 15 residues. Germline lookup yields CDR1 SGHAT and CDR2 FQNNGV. Germline trimming cut 5 bases from V and 9 bases from J; bases unmatched to any gene: 6. CDR3 region: CASSATSGGEGEQFF. Written as DNA, the CDR3 is TGTGCCAGCAGCGCGACTAGCGGGGGGGAAGGTGAGCAGTTCTTC.

The chain joins TRBV14 to TRBJ1-5; 11 bases map to TRBD1. There are 18 residues in the CDR3. V trimming: 2 bases; J trimming: 2 bases; junction bases outside the gene matches: 8. Germline V gene data show CDR1 as SGHDN and CDR2 as FVKESK. CDR3 coding DNA: TGTGCCAGCAGCCAATCGGGACAGGGGGGATATCGCAATCAGCCCCAGCATTTT. Translating it yields CASSQSGQGGYRNQPQHF.

The chain uses TRBV6-6 and TRBJ2-3; 9 positions agree with TRBD1. Germline assignment: CDR1 MNHNY and CDR2 SVGAGI (reference sequence). The CDR3 totals 15 residues. With 4 bases clipped from V and 4 bases from J, the junction kept 6 bases outside the gene matches. CDR3 DNA: TGTGCCAGCAGTTTACAGACAGGGGGGGCAGATACGCAGTATTTT. It codes for CASSLQTGGADTQYF.

A single count supports this clone. V is TRBV2 and J is TRBJ1-1; D gene uncertain. CDR3 size: 13 residues. Trimming took off 6 bases at V and 0 bases at J, with 8 bases between the two ends. Germline V gives CDR1 SNHLY, CDR2 FYNNEI. The CDR3 DNA sequence: TGTGCCAGCAGGCGGGAGCTGAACACTGAAGCTTTCTTT. Residues: CASRRELNTEAFF.

J is TRBJ2-3 and V is TRBV7-2; 10 nucleotides match TRBD2. The length of the CDR3 is 17 residues. Per germline, CDR1 SGHTA and CDR2 FQGNSA. V gave up 5 bases and J gave up 6 bases; unmatched junction bases: 14. CDR3 sequence reads: CASSLSGGRSQGDTQYF. The DNA for the CDR3 is TGTGCCAGCAGCCTTAGCGGGGGGCGCTCTCAGGGCGATACGCAGTATTTT.

The DNA of the CDR3 is TGCGCCAGCAGTGAGTCGATTTACGGGGGGGCGGACACGCAGTATTTT. Translated: CASSESIYGGADTQYF. The rearrangement joins TRBV10-1 to TRBJ2-3; TRBD2 aligns across 8 bases. This CDR3 region has 16 residues. Germline values: CDR1 WNHNN, CDR2 SYGVQD (reference sequence). V was clipped by 0 bases and J by 9 bases; unmatched bases: 11.

The gene calls are TRBV7-3 and TRBJ2-1; no reliable D call. The CDR3 runs 15 residues. CDR1 is SGHTA and CDR2 is FQGTGA in the germline V gene. With 5 bases removed from V and 8 bases from J, the gap between germline ends came to 19 bases. The DNA for the CDR3 is TGTGCCAGCAGCCCCCAGGAAGCCTCCTTCCATGAGCAGTTCTTC. Residues: CASSPQEASFHEQFF.

The genes are TRBV11-2 and TRBJ2-6, with TRBD2 identical over 10 bases. Losses at the gene ends were 3 bases for V and 2 bases for J; bases not matched to a gene: 4. Germline CDR1 SGHAT, CDR2 FQNNGV. This CDR3 has 17 residues. The CDR3 region is CASSLRLAGAGANVLTF. The CDR3 region has the DNA TGTGCCAGCAGCTTGCGGCTAGCGGGGGCTGGGGCCAACGTCCTGACTTTC.

The genes are TRBV5-6 and TRBJ1-1, with 8 bases aligning to TRBD1. This CDR3 region has 12 residues. Germline assignment: CDR1 SGHDT and CDR2 YYEEEE. The ends lost 4 bases at V and 8 bases at J; junction bases unmatched: 4. The CDR3 reads CASSQWTGEAFF. Written as DNA, the CDR3 is TGTGCCAGCAGCCAATGGACAGGGGAAGCTTTCTTT.

The J gene is TRBJ1-3, the V gene TRBV19; D ambiguous. This CDR3 has 14 amino acids. In germline, CDR1 is LNHDA, CDR2 SQIVND (reference sequence). The V gene lost 4 bases and the J gene lost 2 bases, with 9 bases spanning the gap. The CDR3 bases are TGTGCCAGTAGTACCGTCGGGACTGGAAACACCATATATTTT. It encodes CASSTVGTGNTIYF. The full variable domain, in which reference TRBV19 and TRBJ1-3 provide the parts outside the CDR3, is DGGITQSPKYLFRKEGQNVTLSCEQNLNHDAMYWYRQDPGQGLRLIYYSQIVNDFQKGDIAEGYSVSREKKESFPLTVTSAQKNPTAFYLCASSTVGTGNTIYFGEGSWLTVV.

V is TRBV5-1 and J is TRBJ1-2, with D possibly TRBD1 on 6 matching bases. Trimming cost V 4 bases and J 4 bases, with 14 bases left between them. CDR1 and CDR2 (germline): SGHRS, YFSETQ. The CDR3 covers 14 residues. The chain's CDR3 is CASSDGGHGYGYTF. DNA for the CDR3: TGCGCCAGCAGCGATGGGGGACACGGCTATGGCTACACCTTC.

This clone has only one observation. The chain is built from TRBV15 and TRBJ2-1; D is ambiguous. Germline V gives CDR1 LNHNV, CDR2 YYDKDF (reference sequence). Trimming pared 5 bases from V and 0 bases from J, leaving 11 bases between. The length of the CDR3 is 15 residues. For the CDR3, the DNA is TGTGCCACCAGCCCAACAGAAACCTCCTACAATGAGCAGTTCTTC. This encodes CATSPTETSYNEQFF.

V gene TRBV7-3 combines with J gene TRBJ2-5, with 8 bases matching TRBD1. Germline CDR1 SGHTA, CDR2 FQGTGA. The junction had 10 bases not matched to a gene; V was cut back by 5 bases and J by 5 bases. The CDR3 covers 15 residues. This chain's CDR3 is CASSQSQGALETQYF. The CDR3 DNA follows: TGTGCCAGCAGCCAGAGCCAGGGGGCCCTGGAGACCCAGTACTTC. Supplemented by reference TRBV7-3 and TRBJ2-5, the full variable domain reads GAGVSQTPSNKVTEKGKYVELRCDPISGHTALYWYRQSLGQGPEFLIYFQGTGAADDSGLPNDRFFAVRPEGSVSTLKIQRTERGDSAVYLCASSQSQGALETQYFGPGTRLLVL.